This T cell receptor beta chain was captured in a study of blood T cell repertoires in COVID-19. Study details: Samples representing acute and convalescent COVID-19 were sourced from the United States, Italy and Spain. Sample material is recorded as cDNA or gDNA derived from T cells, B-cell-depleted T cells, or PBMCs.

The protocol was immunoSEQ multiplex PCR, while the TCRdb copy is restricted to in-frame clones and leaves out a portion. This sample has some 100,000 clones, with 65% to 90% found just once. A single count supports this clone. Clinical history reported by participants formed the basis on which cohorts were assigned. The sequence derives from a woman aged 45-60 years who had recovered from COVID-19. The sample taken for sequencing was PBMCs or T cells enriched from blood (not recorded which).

CDR3 residues: CASSWGDRETQYF. The CDR3 nucleotides are TGTGCCAGCAGCTGGGGGGACCGGGAGACCCAGTACTTC. The chain carries TRBV7-9 and TRBJ2-5, with a weak D call TRBD2 (6 bases). Germline V CDR1 and CDR2: SEHNR, FQNEAQ (reference sequence). The CDR3 extends over 13 amino acids. V lost 4 bases and J lost 5, with 11 bases in between.